The 8 T cell receptor beta chains reported below all come from one sample, sequenced in a study of a mutant IDH1 vaccine in newly diagnosed glioma. Assay used: immunoSEQ multiplex PCR; TCRdb lists only in-frame clones, some missing. The sample contains around 42,000 clones, 80% to 90% of which appear only once. The antigens these receptors bind are not known. Regarding time point: week 5, during vaccination. Vaccination used 300 ug of mutant IDH1 20-mer peptide per dose, with topical imiquimod. Sequencing was performed on PBMCs, taken from a glioma patient whose treatment included an IDH1 peptide vaccine. Source of these receptors: a man aged 35 to 55 with glioma.

The chain employs TRBV7-2 and TRBJ2-1; D perhaps matches TRBD2 (6 bases). CDR3 size: 16 residues. V shed 6 bases and J shed 1 base, with 16 bases lying between them. Per the germline V gene, CDR1 is SGHTA and CDR2 is FQGNSA. In DNA form, the CDR3 reads TGTGCCAGCAGTCCTCGGACGGGGAGGTCCTACAATGAGCAGTTCTTC. The encoded protein is CASSPRTGRSYNEQFF.

The CDR3: CASSRTSGRFYEQYF. The CDR3 nucleotides are TGTGCCAGCAGCCGGACTAGCGGGAGGTTCTACGAGCAGTACTTC. The chain combines TRBV7-3 with TRBJ2-7; TRBD2 matches 14 bases. There are 15 residues in the CDR3. Germline CDR1 is SGHTA and CDR2 is FQGTGA. Unmatched junction bases numbered 3, after V lost 5 bases and J lost 3 bases. Filled out from reference TRBV7-3 and TRBJ2-7, the complete variable domain reads GAGVSQTPSNKVTEKGKYVELRCDPISGHTALYWYRQSLGQGPEFLIYFQGTGAADDSGLPNDRFFAVRPEGSVSTLKIQRTERGDSAVYLCASSRTSGRFYEQYFGPGTRLTVT.

The gene calls are TRBV27 and TRBJ2-5; 10 bases agree with TRBD2. The CDR3 covers 15 residues. After removal of 1 base from V and 5 bases from J, the junction contained 4 bases not matched to a gene. The germline gives CDR1 MNHEY, CDR2 SMNVEV (reference sequence). As DNA, the CDR3 is TGTGCCAGCAGTTTATTAGCGGGAGGAGTTGAGACCCAGTACTTC. Its translation: CASSLLAGGVETQYF.

The chain uses TRBV27 and TRBJ2-5; maybe TRBD1 (5 bases). V was pared by 6 bases and J by 8 bases, with 19 bases between. Germline CDR1 and CDR2: MNHEY and SMNVEV (reference sequence). The CDR3 loop spans 14 amino acids. The CDR3: CASRDSTTFHTQYF. CDR3 DNA: TGTGCCAGCAGAGACAGCACAACTTTTCATACCCAGTACTTC.

CDR3 in DNA: TGTGCCAGCGGGGGATCAGGCTCTGGAAACACCATATATTTT. Amino acids: CASGGSGSGNTIYF. The rearrangement links TRBV6-5 to TRBJ1-3, with a possible D match to TRBD1 (5 bases). Germline values: CDR1 MNHEY, CDR2 SVGAGI. Trimming cost V 8 bases and J 0 bases, with 11 bases left between them. CDR3 size: 14 residues.

The chain couples TRBV5-6 to TRBJ2-7; 12 bases map to TRBD2. The trim removed 4 bases at V and 3 bases at J, leaving 8 bases unmatched. CDR3 length: 16 amino acids. Per germline, CDR1 SGHDT and CDR2 YYEEEE. In nucleotides, the CDR3 is TGTGCCAGCAGCCGATCACCGGGACTAGCGGGCTACGAGCAGTACTTC. This gives the protein CASSRSPGLAGYEQYF. Combining the CDR3 with reference TRBV5-6 and TRBJ2-7 gives the whole variable domain DAGVTQSPTHLIKTRGQQVTLRCSPKSGHDTVSWYQQALGQGPQFIFQYYEEEERQRGNFPDRFSGHQFPNYSSELNVNALLLGDSALYLCASSRSPGLAGYEQYFGPGTRLTVT.

This clone is categorized as medium-sized. The chain couples TRBV18 to TRBJ1-1, with TRBD1 matching 7 bases. This CDR3 is 14 amino acids long. Trimming cost V 4 bases and J 5 bases; bases outside gene matches: 7. The germline CDR1 and CDR2 sequences are KGHSH and LQKENI. For the CDR3, the DNA is TGTGCCAGCTCACTTACAGGGGAGAGGACTGAAGCTTTCTTT. Translation gives CASSLTGERTEAFF.

CDR3 protein: CASSLGGLEAFF. CDR3 sequence (DNA): TGTGCCAGCAGCCTCGGGGGACTTGAAGCTTTCTTT. J is TRBJ1-1 and V is TRBV14; a weak D match, TRBD1 (5 bases). The germline V gene encodes CDR1 SGHDN and CDR2 FVKESK. The CDR3 spans 12 residues. V shed 4 bases and J shed 7 bases, with 10 bases lying between them.